This T cell receptor beta chain originates from a study of patients and donors after allogeneic stem cell transplantation. TCRdb reprocessed the RT-PCR reads with MiXCR, giving one entry per CDR3 protein. The sample includes more than 850,000 distinct CDR3 sequences, more than 15% of them seen just once. This clonotype occurred a few times. V dropped 3 bases and J dropped 4 bases, with 10 bases sitting between them. This CDR3 is 13 amino acids long. Per the germline V gene, CDR1 is DFQATT and CDR2 is SNEGSKA (reference sequence). The clonotype originates from a human donor who was either an allogeneic HSCT recipient or a stem cell or donor lymphocyte infusion donor (not recorded which). It is not recorded whose cells these are; they may come from a transplant donor. V and J are TRBV20-1 and TRBJ1-5; D perhaps matches TRBD1 (5 bases). Specimen: blood, either unsorted or a sorted T cell fraction (not recorded which). CDR3 sequence reads: CSARGGLNQPQHF. CDR3 DNA sequence: TGCAGTGCTAGGGGGGGTCTGAATCAGCCCCAGCATTTT.